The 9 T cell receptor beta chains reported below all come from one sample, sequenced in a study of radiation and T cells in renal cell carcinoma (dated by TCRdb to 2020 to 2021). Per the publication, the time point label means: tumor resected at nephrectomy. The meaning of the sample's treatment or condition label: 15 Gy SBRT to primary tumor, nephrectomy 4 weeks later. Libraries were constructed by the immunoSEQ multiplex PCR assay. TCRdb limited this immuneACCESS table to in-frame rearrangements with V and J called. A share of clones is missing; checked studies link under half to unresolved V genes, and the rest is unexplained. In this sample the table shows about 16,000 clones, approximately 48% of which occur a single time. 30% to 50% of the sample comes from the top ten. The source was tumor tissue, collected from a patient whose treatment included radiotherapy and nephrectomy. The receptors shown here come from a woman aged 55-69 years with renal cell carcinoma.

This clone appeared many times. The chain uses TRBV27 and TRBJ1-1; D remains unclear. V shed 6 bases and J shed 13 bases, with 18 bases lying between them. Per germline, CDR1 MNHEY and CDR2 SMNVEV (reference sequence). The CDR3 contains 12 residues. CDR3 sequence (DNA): TGTGCCAGCAGAGGTGGTGCAGACGACGATTTCTTT. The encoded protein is CASRGGADDDFF.

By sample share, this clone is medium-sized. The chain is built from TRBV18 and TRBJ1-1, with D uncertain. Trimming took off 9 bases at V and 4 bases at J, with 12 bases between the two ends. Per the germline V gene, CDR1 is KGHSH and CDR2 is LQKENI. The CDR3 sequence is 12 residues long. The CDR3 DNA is TGTGCCAGTCGAGGAGGCGGCACTGAAGCTTTCTTT. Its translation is CASRGGGTEAFF. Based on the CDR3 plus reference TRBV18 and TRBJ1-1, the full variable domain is NAGVMQNPRHLVRRRGQEARLRCSPMKGHSHVYWYRQLPEEGLKFMVYLQKENIIDESGMPKERFSAEFPKEGPSILRIQQVVRGDSAAYFCASRGGGTEAFFGQGTRLTVV.

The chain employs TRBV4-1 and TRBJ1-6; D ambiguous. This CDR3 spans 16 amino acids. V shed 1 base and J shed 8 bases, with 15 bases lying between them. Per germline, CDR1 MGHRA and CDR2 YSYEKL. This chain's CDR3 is CASSQGWAVFDSPLHF. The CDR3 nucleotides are TGCGCCAGCAGCCAAGGGTGGGCAGTCTTCGATTCACCCCTCCACTTT.

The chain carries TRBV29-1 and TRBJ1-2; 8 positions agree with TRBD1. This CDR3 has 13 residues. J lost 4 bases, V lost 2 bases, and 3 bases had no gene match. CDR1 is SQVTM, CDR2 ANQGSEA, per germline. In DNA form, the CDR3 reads TGCAGCGTTGAAACAGGGGGGGGCTATGGCTACACCTTC. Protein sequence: CSVETGGGYGYTF.

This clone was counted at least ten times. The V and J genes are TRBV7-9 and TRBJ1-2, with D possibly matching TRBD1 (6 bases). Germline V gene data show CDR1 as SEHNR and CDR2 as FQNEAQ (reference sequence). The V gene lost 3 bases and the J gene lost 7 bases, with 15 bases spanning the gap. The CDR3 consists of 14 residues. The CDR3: CASSFETGLSGYTF. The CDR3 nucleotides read TGTGCCAGCAGCTTTGAGACAGGCCTTTCTGGCTACACCTTC. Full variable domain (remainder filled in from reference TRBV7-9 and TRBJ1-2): DTGVSQNPRHKITKRGQNVTFRCDPISEHNRLYWYRQTLGQGPEFLTYFQNEAQLEKSRLLSDRFSAERPKGSFSTLEIQRTEQGDSAMYLCASSFETGLSGYTFGSGTRLTVV.

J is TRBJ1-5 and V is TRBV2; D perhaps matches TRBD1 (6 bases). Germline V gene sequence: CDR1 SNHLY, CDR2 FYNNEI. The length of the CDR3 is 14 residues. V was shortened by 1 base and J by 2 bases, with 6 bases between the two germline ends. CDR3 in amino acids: CASSEEGGNQPQHF. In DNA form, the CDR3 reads TGTGCCAGCAGTGAAGAGGGGGGCAATCAGCCCCAGCATTTT.

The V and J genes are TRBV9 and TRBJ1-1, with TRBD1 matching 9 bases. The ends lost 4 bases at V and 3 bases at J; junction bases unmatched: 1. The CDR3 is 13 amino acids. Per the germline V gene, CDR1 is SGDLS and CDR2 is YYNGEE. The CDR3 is CASSRDRDTEAFF. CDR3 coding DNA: TGTGCCAGCAGCCGGGACAGGGACACTGAAGCTTTCTTT.

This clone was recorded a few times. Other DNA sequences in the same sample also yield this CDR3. The CDR3 loop is CASSYSRTGSSYEQYF. In DNA form, the CDR3 reads TGTGCCAGCAGTTACTCTCGGACAGGGAGCTCCTACGAGCAGTACTTC. The chain employs TRBV6-5 and TRBJ2-7; TRBD1 matches 8 bases. V lost 0 bases to trimming and J lost 0 bases; unmatched junction nucleotides: 4. The CDR3 extends over 16 amino acids. CDR1 is MNHEY, CDR2 SVGAGI, per germline.

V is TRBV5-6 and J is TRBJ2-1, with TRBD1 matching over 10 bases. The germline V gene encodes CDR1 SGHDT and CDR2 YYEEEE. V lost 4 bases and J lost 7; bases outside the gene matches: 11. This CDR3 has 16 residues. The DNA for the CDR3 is TGTGCCAGCAGCGTCGGACCGGGACAGGGGATGAATGAGCAGTTCTTC. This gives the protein CASSVGPGQGMNEQFF.